These 15 T cell receptor beta chains were sequenced from one sample in a study of beta chain features in type 1 diabetes. Since all of the isolated RNA was reverse transcribed, expressed TCRB transcripts were what got sequenced. The protocol was immunoSEQ multiplex PCR, while the TCRdb copy is restricted to in-frame clones and leaves out a portion. The table records roughly 450,000 clones, about 10% of them present only once. Sequencing input: naive CD4+ T cells from blood. These receptors were taken from a woman aged 18-30 years in good health.

The chain combines TRBV29-1 with TRBJ2-3, with D possibly TRBD1 on 6 matching bases. Trimming took 1 base from V and 4 from J, leaving 9 bases between them. The CDR3 extends over 13 amino acids. Germline CDR1 reads SQVTM; CDR2 reads ANQGSEA. The CDR3 DNA reads TGCAGCGTTGAAGCGGACAGTTCAGATACGCAGTATTTT. Amino acids: CSVEADSSDTQYF.

This clone was observed a handful of times. V and J are TRBV15 and TRBJ2-4; TRBD2 is a possible D gene (5 bases). Germline CDR1 LNHNV, CDR2 YYDKDF (reference sequence). CDR3 size: 15 residues. Trimming shortened V by 1 base and J by 6 bases, and 13 bases separated the two germline ends. The CDR3 region has the DNA TGTGCCACCAGCAGAGTATACGGGAAGGCAAACATTCAGTACTTC. Amino acid sequence: CATSRVYGKANIQYF.

This rearrangement joins TRBV28 to TRBJ2-3; D not resolved. Deletions cut 5 bases from V and 10 bases from J, with 16 bases between. The CDR3 is 13 amino acids. Germline-derived CDR1 and CDR2 are MDHEN and SYDVKM. CDR3 protein: CASSLPSVGPQYF. The CDR3 DNA follows: TGTGCCAGCAGTCTCCCTTCCGTCGGTCCGCAGTATTTT.

Only a few counts were recorded for this clone. This chain links TRBV23-1 with TRBJ2-7; TRBD1 matches at 7 bases. TRBV23-1 is known as an ORF, though its function is uncertain. Unmatched junction bases numbered 10, after V lost 3 bases and J lost 5 bases. CDR3 length equals 15 residues. This CDR3 is CASSHYTGAGDEQYF. CDR3 nucleotides: TGCGCCAGCAGTCACTACACAGGGGCCGGGGACGAGCAGTACTTC.

The chain couples TRBV2 to TRBJ2-2; 7 positions match TRBD1. The germline V gene encodes CDR1 SNHLY and CDR2 FYNNEI. Trimming cost V 1 base and J 1 base; bases outside gene matches: 6. CDR3 length equals 17 residues. The CDR3: CASSEVRGQMNTGELFF. CDR3 coding DNA: TGTGCCAGCAGTGAAGTTAGGGGACAGATGAACACCGGGGAGCTGTTTTTT.

This clone has more than one count but fewer than ten. This rearrangement joins TRBV9 to TRBJ2-7; the match to TRBD2 covers 12 bases. Germline trimming cut 4 bases from V and 7 bases from J; bases unmatched to any gene: 9. This CDR3 region has 15 residues. Germline lookup yields CDR1 SGDLS and CDR2 YYNGEE. The chain's CDR3 is CASSPSGLAGGEQYF. The CDR3 coding sequence is TGTGCCAGCAGCCCGTCCGGGCTAGCGGGAGGGGAGCAGTACTTC.

With regard to this clone: A much larger clonotype is one base distant, so this may be a read error. The rearrangement uses TRBV7-3 and TRBJ2-6; D unresolved. Germline V gene lookup returns CDR1 SGHTA and CDR2 FQGTGA. This CDR3 region has 12 residues. V was shortened by 5 bases and J by 4 bases, with 3 bases between the two germline ends. The CDR3 coding sequence is TGTGCCAGCAGCCCCGGGGCCAACGTCCTGACTTTC. It codes for CASSPGANVLTF.

This clone was detected only a few times. The CDR3 DNA follows: TGCGCCAGCAGCTCCCCGTGGGCAGATTTCTCTCATACGCAGTATTTT. Residues: CASSSPWADFSHTQYF. J is TRBJ2-3 and V is TRBV5-1; D call uncertain. Per germline, CDR1 SGHRS and CDR2 YFSETQ. Trimming took off 3 bases at V and 7 bases at J, with 21 bases between the two ends. The CDR3 covers 16 residues.

The V gene is TRBV4-1, the J gene TRBJ2-4, with D perhaps TRBD1 or TRBD2 (5 bases each). Trimming took 6 bases from V and 1 from J, leaving 16 bases between them. CDR1 is MGHRA and CDR2 is YSYEKL in the germline V gene. The CDR3 runs 16 residues. CDR3 sequence (DNA): TGCGCCAGCAGGGGGGATATATTCGATGCCAAAAACATTCAGTACTTC. This gives the protein CASRGDIFDAKNIQYF.

In this sample, this clone turned up a few times. The chain couples TRBV4-3 to TRBJ2-1; D is possibly TRBD1 (6 bases). The V gene lost 4 bases and the J gene lost 2 bases, with 12 bases spanning the gap. This CDR3 spans 15 amino acids. CDR1 is LGHNA and CDR2 is YSLEER in the germline V gene. The CDR3: CASSPRTEAYNEQFF. The CDR3 coding sequence is TGCGCCAGCAGCCCTCGGACAGAAGCCTACAATGAGCAGTTCTTC.

The chain couples TRBV2 to TRBJ2-6; 12 nucleotides align to TRBD2. This CDR3 comprises 18 residues. V was clipped by 6 bases and J by 0 bases; unmatched bases: 6. Germline V gene data show CDR1 as SNHLY and CDR2 as FYNNEI. CDR3 nucleotide sequence: TGTGCCAGCAGGACAACTAGCGGGAGGTCCTCTGGGGCCAACGTCCTGACTTTC. Translating gives CASRTTSGRSSGANVLTF.

This chain connects TRBV7-2 to TRBJ2-3, with TRBD2 matching over 8 bases. The CDR3 is 16 residues long. Germline V gene data show CDR1 as SGHTA and CDR2 as FQGNSA. Germline trimming cut 0 bases from V and 2 bases from J; bases unmatched to any gene: 4. The CDR3 region is CASSLAAGGSTDTQYF. The DNA for the CDR3 is TGTGCCAGCAGCTTAGCTGCGGGAGGTTCCACAGATACGCAGTATTTT.

This clone was detected only a few times. The chain recombines TRBV27 with TRBJ2-1; D uncertain. V lost 0 bases and J lost 0, with 9 bases in between. Per the germline V gene, CDR1 is MNHEY and CDR2 is SMNVEV (reference sequence). The length of the CDR3 is 16 residues. CDR3: CASSLSDVSSYNEQFF. The CDR3 DNA is TGTGCCAGCAGTTTATCAGATGTGAGCTCCTACAATGAGCAGTTCTTC.

This chain links TRBV5-1 with TRBJ2-5; D is undetermined. V gave up 0 bases and J gave up 5 bases, with 14 bases separating them. The CDR3 spans 15 residues. Germline CDR1 SGHRS, CDR2 YFSETQ. This CDR3 reads CASSLATVGIETQYF. The CDR3 coding sequence is TGCGCCAGCAGCTTGGCCACCGTGGGGATTGAGACCCAGTACTTC.

This chain joins TRBV19 and TRBJ1-6; 7 nucleotides agree with TRBD1. This CDR3 is 13 amino acids long. Germline-derived CDR1 and CDR2 are LNHDA and SQIVND (reference sequence). The J segment lost 10 bases and the V segment lost 7 bases, leaving 7 bases of the junction unmatched. CDR3 DNA sequence: TGTGCCAGTACCCCAGGGGGGTGGTCACCCCTCCACTTT. Protein sequence: CASTPGGWSPLHF.